The 2 T cell receptor beta chains listed next were all sequenced from one sample in a study of blood T cells in healthy people across ages. Using a J-beta primer mix together with a sample-barcoded 5' primer, a second PCR was run for roughly 7 to 12 cycles. In TCRdb, the 5' RACE reads were re-called with MiXCR into one record per CDR3 protein. The sample carries 1.5 million to 2 million distinct CDR3 sequences, roughly 30% recorded once. The sequenced sample consisted of blood. The source of these receptors is a woman aged 25 to 39 in good health.

Written as DNA, the CDR3 is TGTGCCAGCGGCGTCGGGGACCGAGATACGCAGTATTTT. It translates to CASGVGDRDTQYF. The rearrangement uses TRBV28 and TRBJ2-3, with D perhaps TRBD1 or TRBD2 (5 bases each). Germline V CDR1 and CDR2: MDHEN, SYDVKM. The CDR3 totals 13 residues. V was shortened by 8 bases and J by 5 bases, with 14 bases between the two germline ends.

This clonotype has more than one count but fewer than ten. The rearrangement uses TRBV5-1 and TRBJ2-7, with D hard to call. V was pared by 0 bases and J by 2 bases, with 15 bases between. CDR1 is SGHRS and CDR2 is YFSETQ in the germline V gene. The CDR3 is 16 amino acids. Here the CDR3 DNA reads TGCGCCAGCAGCTTGGAGGTCCAAAGGGCCACCTACGAGCAGTACTTC. This gives the protein CASSLEVQRATYEQYF.